These T cell receptor beta chains were read from a single sample in a study of blood T cells in healthy people across ages. TCRdb used MiXCR to reprocess the 5' RACE reads, holding one entry per CDR3 protein. The sample has some 920,000 distinct CDR3 sequences, about 51% seen once; the top ten hold around 21%. Sequences were obtained from blood. The source of these receptors is a woman aged 60 to 75 in good health. Both conserved end residues are part of each CDR3. The D gene is left open where the match is weak. Rows may omit the clone size; those that give it use once, few, many or a size class.

V: TRBV27
D: .
size: few
J: TRBJ2-1
DNA: TGTGCCAGCAGTTTAATTCGCGGGCTAGTGAATGAGCAGTTCTTC
CDR3: CASSLIRGLVNEQFF

V: TRBV28
D: .
size: .
J: TRBJ2-7
DNA: TGTGCCAGCAGTTTAAACGGGCAGGCCTACGAGCAGTACTTC
CDR3: CASSLNGQAYEQYF

V: TRBV20-1
D: TRBD2
size: .
J: TRBJ2-7
DNA: TGCAGTACGACCCCACTAGCGGCTCTCTCCTACGAGCAGTACTTC
CDR3: CSTTPLAALSYEQYF

V: TRBV29-1
D: TRBD1
size: many
J: TRBJ2-7
DNA: TGCAGCGTTGAAGGGGGGACAGGTCTCTACGAGCAGTACTTC
CDR3: CSVEGGTGLYEQYF

V: TRBV3-1
D: TRBD1
size: few
J: TRBJ1-5
DNA: TGTGCCAGCAGCCACGGACAGGGTAGCAATCAGCCCCAGCATTTT
CDR3: CASSHGQGSNQPQHF

V: TRBV25-1
D: TRBD2
size: few
J: TRBJ2-3
DNA: TGTGCCAGCAGTAAGAGCGGGAGGTTTGCAGATACGCAGTATTTT
CDR3: CASSKSGRFADTQYF

V: TRBV3-1
D: .
size: .
J: TRBJ2-7
DNA: TGTGCCAGCAGCCAAGAAGTTTTAGCGGAGACTGGGGAGCAGTACTTC
CDR3: CASSQEVLAETGEQYF

V: TRBV7-2
D: .
size: few
J: TRBJ2-7
DNA: TGTGCCAGCAGCTTAGGGGAGGCTGCTCCCTACGAGCAGTACTTC
CDR3: CASSLGEAAPYEQYF

V: TRBV7-9
D: TRBD2
size: many
J: TRBJ2-5
DNA: TGTGCCAGCGTCGGGCGGGAGGCGTTGGAGACCCAGTACTTC
CDR3: CASVGREALETQYF

V: TRBV20-1
D: TRBD2
size: .
J: TRBJ2-3
DNA: TGCAGTGCTGGCTGGACTAGCGGGAGGATCACAGATACGCAGTATTTT
CDR3: CSAGWTSGRITDTQYF

V: TRBV29-1
D: TRBD2
size: few
J: TRBJ2-2
DNA: TGCAGCGTGAGAACACCGGGACTAGCGAACACCGGGGAGCTGTTTTTT
CDR3: CSVRTPGLANTGELFF

V: TRBV18
D: .
size: .
J: TRBJ1-2
DNA: TGTGCCAGCTCACGCGACCAAGGCCCCTACACCTTC
CDR3: CASSRDQGPYTF

V: TRBV7-6
D: .
size: few
J: TRBJ1-2
DNA: TGTGCCAGCAGCTTAATTACAGGGAATGGCTACACCTTC
CDR3: CASSLITGNGYTF

V: TRBV27
D: .
size: few
J: TRBJ2-7
DNA: TGTGCCAGCGAAACCGTCTACGAGCAGTACTTC
CDR3: CASETVYEQYF

V: TRBV20-1
D: TRBD2
size: .
J: TRBJ2-5
DNA: TGCAGTGCTAGTGTTAGCGGGATGGGCAATGAGCAGTACTTC
CDR3: CSASVSGMGNEQYF

V: TRBV28
D: TRBD2
size: .
J: TRBJ2-5
DNA: TGTGCCAGCAGCGGGAGGCTTGGGTGGGAGACCCAGTACTTC
CDR3: CASSGRLGWETQYF

V: TRBV28
D: TRBD1
size: once
J: TRBJ1-1
DNA: TGTGCCAGCAGTTTAAGGGGGCTCGGTAGGACTTTCTTT
CDR3: CASSLRGLGRTFF

V: TRBV10-3
D: TRBD1
size: .
J: TRBJ2-1
DNA: TGTGCCATCAGTGACCTCTTATCGTCACAGGGGGCGGGTGGGAATGAGCAGTTCTTC
CDR3: CAISDLLSSQGAGGNEQFF

V: TRBV28
D: TRBD2
size: .
J: TRBJ2-7
DNA: TGTGCCAGCAGTGAGCGGGAGCCACCCTACGAGCAGTACTTC
CDR3: CASSEREPPYEQYF

V: TRBV3-1
D: TRBD2
size: few
J: TRBJ2-4
DNA: TGTGCCAGCAGCCACCGCGGGGGGTTCGGGCAGTACTTC
CDR3: CASSHRGGFGQYF

V: TRBV7-7
D: TRBD2
size: .
J: TRBJ2-5
DNA: TGTGCCAGCAGCTTAGGGCGGGAGAGTCAAGAGACCCAGTACTTC
CDR3: CASSLGRESQETQYF

V: TRBV14
D: .
size: .
J: TRBJ1-2
DNA: TGTGCCAGCAGCCAAGTTCTTGGGAATCCTGACTATGGCTACACCTTC
CDR3: CASSQVLGNPDYGYTF

V: TRBV11-2
D: TRBD2
size: .
J: TRBJ2-7
DNA: TGTGCCAGCAGCTTATTTTCTTCGCGGGAGGGCCGCAAGCAGTACTTC
CDR3: CASSLFSSREGRKQYF

V: TRBV15
D: TRBD2
size: .
J: TRBJ2-7
DNA: TGTGCCACCAGCAGAGATATGACTAGCGGGAGGGGACGCTCCTACGAGCAGTACTTC
CDR3: CATSRDMTSGRGRSYEQYF

V: TRBV20-1
D: .
size: .
J: TRBJ2-3
DNA: TGCAGTGCCCTATGGACAGGAGTTGGGACTTCACTCGTGTATTTT
CDR3: CSALWTGVGTSLVYF

V: TRBV7-2
D: TRBD1
size: few
J: TRBJ1-4
DNA: TGTGCCAGCAGCTTACCCCCCGGGACAGGGGACCCAACTAATGAAAAACTGTTTTTT
CDR3: CASSLPPGTGDPTNEKLFF

V: TRBV7-3
D: TRBD2
size: .
J: TRBJ2-1
DNA: TGTGCCAGCAGCTTACTGGGGACTAGGTCTTACAATGAGCAGTTCTTC
CDR3: CASSLLGTRSYNEQFF

V: TRBV7-7
D: .
size: .
J: TRBJ2-3
DNA: TGTGCCAGCAGCCCTAATATAGGGTCAGATACGCAGTATTTT
CDR3: CASSPNIGSDTQYF

V: TRBV6-5
D: TRBD1
size: .
J: TRBJ2-4
DNA: TGTGCCAGCAGCCGTCGACAGGGGAAAAACATTCAGTACTTC
CDR3: CASSRRQGKNIQYF

V: TRBV29-1
D: .
size: few
J: TRBJ2-1
DNA: TGCAGCGGCCAACCAGACCCTAACAATGAGCAGTTCTTC
CDR3: CSGQPDPNNEQFF

V: TRBV7-6
D: .
size: few
J: TRBJ1-2
DNA: TGTGCCAGCAGCCCAAACCAGGGCCACGGTGGCTACACCTTC
CDR3: CASSPNQGHGGYTF

V: TRBV10-3
D: TRBD1
size: .
J: TRBJ2-1
DNA: TGTGCCATCAGTAACCCCGGGACAGGGATTTTTGAGCAGTTCTTC
CDR3: CAISNPGTGIFEQFF

V: TRBV27
D: TRBD1
size: few
J: TRBJ1-1
DNA: TGTGCCAGCCGGACCTGGGACAGGGGAGTCACTGAAGCTTTCTTT
CDR3: CASRTWDRGVTEAFF

V: TRBV12-3/TRBV12-4
D: TRBD1
size: .
J: TRBJ2-7
DNA: TGTGCCAGCAGTTCCCCGGGACAGGGCTTGGCCTACGAGCAGTACTTC
CDR3: CASSSPGQGLAYEQYF

V: TRBV5-4
D: .
size: .
J: TRBJ2-1
DNA: TGTGCCAGCAGCACCGGGACCGGCGCCGTCGGTCGTACCTACAATGAGCAGTTCTTC
CDR3: CASSTGTGAVGRTYNEQFF

V: TRBV20-1
D: .
size: few
J: TRBJ2-7
DNA: TGCAGTGCTAGATTGGCGGGATTAGCCTTTAACAGCGAGCAGTACTTC
CDR3: CSARLAGLAFNSEQYF

V: TRBV20-1
D: .
size: .
J: TRBJ2-5
DNA: TGCAGTGCTAGGCCCTCCTACTACCGAGAAGAGACCCAGTACTTC
CDR3: CSARPSYYREETQYF

V: TRBV4-3
D: .
size: few
J: TRBJ2-5
DNA: TGCGCCAGCAGCCAAGGGAATAGCGTTATCCAAGAGACCCAGTACTTC
CDR3: CASSQGNSVIQETQYF

V: TRBV2
D: .
size: .
J: TRBJ2-1
DNA: TGTGCCAGCAGTGGACAACCGAGCTCCTACAATGAGCAGTTCTTC
CDR3: CASSGQPSSYNEQFF

V: TRBV4-1
D: TRBD2
size: .
J: TRBJ2-1
DNA: TGCGCCAGCAGCCATCTAGCGGGAGGGCAGGATGAGCAGTTCTTC
CDR3: CASSHLAGGQDEQFF

V: TRBV7-9
D: .
size: .
J: TRBJ2-2
DNA: TGTGCCAGCAGCTTATGGGAAGGGCCATTCCCCGGGGAGCTGTTTTTT
CDR3: CASSLWEGPFPGELFF

V: TRBV29-1
D: TRBD1
size: .
J: TRBJ2-5
DNA: TGCAGCACTCAAACCGGGACAGGGGGCAATGAGCAGTACTTC
CDR3: CSTQTGTGGNEQYF

V: TRBV7-9
D: .
size: .
J: TRBJ2-3
DNA: TGTGCCAGCAGCGCCGCGGGTACGCAGTATTTT
CDR3: CASSAAGTQYF

V: TRBV6-5
D: TRBD1
size: few
J: TRBJ1-2
DNA: TGTGCCAGCAGGGGGACAGGGGGCTACTATGGCTACACCTTC
CDR3: CASRGTGGYYGYTF

V: TRBV11-2
D: TRBD2
size: few
J: TRBJ2-5
DNA: TGTGCCAGCAGCTCCTCGGTCCCGGGACTAGCGGGAGGAGAGACCCAGTACTTC
CDR3: CASSSSVPGLAGGETQYF

V: TRBV5-1
D: TRBD2
size: .
J: TRBJ2-3
DNA: TGCGCCAGCAGTCCCTGGGGGACTAGCGGGGGGGAAACGGATACGCAGTATTTT
CDR3: CASSPWGTSGGETDTQYF

V: TRBV28
D: TRBD1
size: few
J: TRBJ1-2
DNA: TGTGCCAGCAGTATATACAGGGGTGGCTACACCTTC
CDR3: CASSIYRGGYTF

V: TRBV3-1
D: TRBD1
size: .
J: TRBJ2-3
DNA: TGTGCCAGCAGCCCCGGGACAGGGTTTACAGAGACACAGTATTTT
CDR3: CASSPGTGFTETQYF

V: TRBV24-1
D: .
size: few
J: TRBJ2-3
DNA: TGTGCCACCAGTGACCCCCGGGCCCGGGGAGAAAGCACAGATACGCAGTATTTT
CDR3: CATSDPRARGESTDTQYF

V: TRBV7-6
D: TRBD2
size: .
J: TRBJ2-5
DNA: TGTGCCAGCAGCGCGGGACTAGCGGGAGGGTTGGAAAAGACCCAGTACTTC
CDR3: CASSAGLAGGLEKTQYF

V: TRBV5-1
D: TRBD2
size: .
J: TRBJ2-5
DNA: TGCGCCAGCAGCTCTACTAGCGGGATTAGGGGAGAGACCCAGTACTTC
CDR3: CASSSTSGIRGETQYF